This entry describes one T cell receptor beta chain. Its target is not known. Random hexamers were used to reverse transcribe the RNA input (about 0.5 to 1 ug). Amplification of TCR beta CDR3 was carried out by immunoSEQ multiplex PCR, which covered 54 Vbeta and 13 Jbeta segments. TCRdb re-called the immunoSEQ multiplex PCR reads with MiXCR, one entry per CDR3 protein. The sample consists of 100,000 to 150,000 distinct CDR3 sequences, about 92% of them appearing once. This sample stems from a study of CD8 T cells in Susac syndrome. Study-wide results and caveats: The study recognized that the number of individuals in its TCR sequencing and HLA analysis was relatively small.

The CDR3 contains 19 residues. The trim removed 1 base at V and 6 bases at J, leaving 14 bases unmatched. CDR1 and CDR2 (germline): SGHDT, YYEEEE. CD8+ and CD4+ blood T cells underwent TCR beta sequencing. Negative isolation yielded CD4+ and CD8+ T cells, and FACS enriched TEMRA cells. The chain uses TRBV5-6 and TRBJ1-6; 9 bases are shared with TRBD1. The specimen was CD8+ T cells from PBMCs. This clonotype was obtained from a human donor with multiple sclerosis. The chain's CDR3 is CASSLTTRDRVASNSPLHF. The CDR3 DNA is TGTGCCAGCAGCTTGACCACCCGGGACAGGGTGGCGTCTAATTCACCCCTCCACTTT.